A single sample is the source of the 2 T cell receptor beta chains below, sequenced in a study of CD8+CD57+ T cells in acquired aplastic anemia. Researchers used genomic DNA as the template to profile TCR beta VDJ and CDR3. TCRdb reprocessed the reads via MiXCR and lists one record per CDR3 protein. Found here are roughly 130,000 distinct CDR3 sequences, around 46% of them singletons; the top ten hold around 2.5%. The material sequenced was sorted CD4+, CD8+, or CD8+CD57+ T cells (not recorded which) from PBMCs. These receptors all come from a human donor in good health, serving as a control.

The chain is built from TRBV10-3 and TRBJ1-3; D gene ambiguous. V was trimmed by 5 bases and J by 0 bases, leaving 8 bases between them. The CDR3 contains 14 residues. CDR1 and CDR2 (germline): ENHRY, SYGVKD. The CDR3 reads CAISQDNSGNTIYF. Written as DNA, the CDR3 is TGTGCCATCAGTCAAGACAACTCTGGAAACACCATATATTTT.

This clonotype was counted many times. DNA of the CDR3: TGTGCCAGCAACCAGGGGAACACTGAAGCTTTCTTT. Translating it yields CASNQGNTEAFF. The chain employs TRBV6-1 and TRBJ1-1, with D perhaps matching TRBD1 (5 bases). CDR1 and CDR2 (germline): MNHNS, SASEGT. The CDR3 loop spans 12 amino acids. V dropped 7 bases and J dropped 1 base, with 7 bases sitting between them.